The text below deals with one T cell receptor (beta chain). The V and J ends lost 0 bases and 3 bases respectively, with 13 bases between them. CDR1 is SGHDT and CDR2 is YYEEEE in the germline V gene. This CDR3 comprises 16 residues. These data belong to a study of cytomegalovirus exposure and HLA in healthy donors. The PCR employed 60 Vbeta primers together with 13 Jbeta primers. TCRdb keeps only in-frame clones here, not all; method: immunoSEQ multiplex PCR. The sample contains about 62,000 clones, just under 75% of which appear only once. This cohort consisted of healthy bone marrow donors. The chain recombines TRBV5-6 with TRBJ1-5; D is undetermined. This clonotype was sampled from a woman aged 25 to 39 in good health and CMV-seronegative. The sample was PBMCs. This chain's CDR3 is CASSLEQTMFNQPQHF. CDR3 DNA sequence: TGTGCCAGCAGCTTGGAACAGACCATGTTCAATCAGCCCCAGCATTTT.